This T cell receptor (beta chain) came from a study of regulatory T cells in long-lasting Graves disease. Whole-study findings and limits: Persistent Graves' patients showed reduced TCR diversity versus newly diagnosed patients.

The CDR3 consists of 16 residues. The ends were cut back, 0 bases at V and 1 base at J, with 12 bases in the middle. In germline, CDR1 is LGHDT, CDR2 YNNKEL (reference sequence). On this clonotype: What it binds is not known.

iRepertoire HTBI primers and Arm-PCR of CDR3 regions built TCR beta libraries. TCRdb called the multiplex PCR reads again in MiXCR, with one record for every CDR3 protein. The repertoire consists of over 300,000 distinct CDR3 sequences, with about 20% occurring once and the leading ten covering around 30%. The time point here: persistent/refractory GD, antithyroid drugs over 5 years with positive TRAb. Making the TCR library involved RNA that had been extracted from PBMCs. Sequencing used peripheral blood mononuclear cells (PBMCs), obtained when the disease was refractory, from a patient treated with antithyroid drugs. The clonotype originates from a female donor with Graves disease. The chain couples TRBV3-1 to TRBJ1-1; D possibly corresponds to TRBD1 (6 bases). CDR3 in amino acids: CASSQDLDRTNTEAFF. The CDR3 DNA is TGTGCCAGCAGCCAAGATTTAGACAGGACGAACACTGAAGCTTTCTTT.